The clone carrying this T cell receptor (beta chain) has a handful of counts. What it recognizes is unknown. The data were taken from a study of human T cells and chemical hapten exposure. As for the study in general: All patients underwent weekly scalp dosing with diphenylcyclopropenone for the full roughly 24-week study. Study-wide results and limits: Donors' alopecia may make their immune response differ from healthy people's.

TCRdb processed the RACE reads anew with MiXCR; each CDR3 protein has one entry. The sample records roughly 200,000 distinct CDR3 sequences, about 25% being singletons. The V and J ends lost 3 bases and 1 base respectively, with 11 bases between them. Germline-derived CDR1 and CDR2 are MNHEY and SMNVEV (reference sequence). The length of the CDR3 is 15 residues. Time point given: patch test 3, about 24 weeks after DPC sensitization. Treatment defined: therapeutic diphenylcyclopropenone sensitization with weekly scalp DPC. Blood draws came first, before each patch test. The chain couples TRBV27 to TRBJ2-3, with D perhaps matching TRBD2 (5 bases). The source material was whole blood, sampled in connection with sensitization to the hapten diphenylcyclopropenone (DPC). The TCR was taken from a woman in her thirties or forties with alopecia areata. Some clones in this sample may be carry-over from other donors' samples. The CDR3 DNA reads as TGTGCCAGCAGTTTCTTAGCGTACGGCACAGATACGCAGTATTTT. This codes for CASSFLAYGTDTQYF.